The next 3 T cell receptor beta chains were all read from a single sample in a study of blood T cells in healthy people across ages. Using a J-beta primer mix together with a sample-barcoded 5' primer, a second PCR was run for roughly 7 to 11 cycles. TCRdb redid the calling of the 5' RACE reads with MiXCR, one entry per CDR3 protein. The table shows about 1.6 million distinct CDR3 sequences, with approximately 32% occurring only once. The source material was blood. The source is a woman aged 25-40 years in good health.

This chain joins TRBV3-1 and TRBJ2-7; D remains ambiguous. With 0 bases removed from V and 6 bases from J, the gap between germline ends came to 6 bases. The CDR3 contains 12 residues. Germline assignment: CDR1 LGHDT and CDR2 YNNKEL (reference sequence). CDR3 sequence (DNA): TGTGCCAGCAGCCAAGAAAGGATCGAGCAGTACTTC. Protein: CASSQERIEQYF.

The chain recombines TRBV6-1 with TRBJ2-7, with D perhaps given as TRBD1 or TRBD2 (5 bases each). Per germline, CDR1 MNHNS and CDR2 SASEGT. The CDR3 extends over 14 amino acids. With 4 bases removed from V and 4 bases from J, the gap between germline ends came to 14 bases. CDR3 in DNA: TGTGCCAGCAGTGTATTAGTGGGGGTTTACGAGCAGTACTTC. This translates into CASSVLVGVYEQYF.

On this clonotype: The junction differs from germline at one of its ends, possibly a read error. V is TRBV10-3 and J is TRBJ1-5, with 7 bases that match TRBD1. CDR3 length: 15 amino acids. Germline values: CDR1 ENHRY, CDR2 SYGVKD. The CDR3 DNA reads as TGTGCCATCCGTGAGAAGACAGGGTACAATCAGCCCCAGCATTTT. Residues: CAIREKTGYNQPQHF.